This record covers a single T cell receptor (beta chain). This clonotype was observed a handful of times. Its antigen has not been determined. No much larger clone is present one base from it, and per-base qualities are unavailable. In this study, sorted CD4+ and CD8+ T cells from the blood of healthy subjects and of severe aplastic anemia patients had their TCR repertoires deep-sequenced. Ficoll-Paque density gradient centrifugation was used to isolate peripheral blood mononuclear cells. Before DNA extraction, CD4+ and CD8+ T cells were sorted by FACS or by magnetic beads. This sample was included in a study of CD8+CD57+ T cells in acquired aplastic anemia (dated by TCRdb to between 2017 and 2018). Notes on the research overall: DNA extracted from sorted CD4+ and CD8+ cells had a mean of around 3.3 ug, with a range of about 0.19 to 30 ug. An average of roughly 10 million reads for CD4+ cells and 11 million or so reads for CD8+ cells was obtained from healthy donor samples. Study-wide conclusions, independent of this receptor: No significant difference in CD8+ Simpson's diversity was found between patients and healthy controls (P=0.060). Roughly 30 CD8+ CDR3 sequences were shared between patients and controls but appeared highly expressed in patients and within their immunodominant clones.

TCR beta VDJ combination and CDR3 sequence profiling used genomic DNA as the template. TCR repertoire sequencing was run on an Illumina HiSeq 2000. From the authors' description of their analysis: TRBV/TRBJ rearrangement plots, CDR3 size and DJ length profiles, and Simpson's diversity index were used to assess repertoires. The most abundant DNA sequence in the deep sequencing data was defined as the immunodominant clone. CDR3 amino acid sequences were screened for sharing across subjects and were compared with published repertoires and the VDJdb database. TCRdb trimmed the raw reads at Q25, called clones with MiXCR and kept productive beta chains. Identical CDR3 protein sequences are pooled into one entry, listed with their most common genes and DNA. TCRdb, not the original authors, processed these V and J calls. The sample table shows 150,000 to 200,000 distinct CDR3 sequences, and just under 45% are seen once. 1.1% of the sample lies in the top ten.

The specimen sequenced was sorted CD4+, CD8+, or CD8+CD57+ T cells (not recorded which) from PBMCs. The clonotype originates from a human donor in good health.

The nucleotides are TGTGCCAGCAGTTCCAACGAGGCTCGCGGGAGAGATACGCAGTATTTT. This gives the protein CASSSNEARGRDTQYF. Here the chain combines TRBV28 and TRBJ2-3; TRBD2 matches 7 bases in the middle. CDR1 and CDR2 (MDHEN, SYDVKM) derive from the germline V gene. V trim: 4 bases; J trim: 5 bases; unmatched bases: 12. Taken from cysteine to phenylalanine, the CDR3 has 16 residues. The only DNA kept is the CDR3, 48 bases in frame from the first base.